Below, 21 T cell receptor beta chains from the same sample are listed, as sequenced in a study of blood T cell repertoires in COVID-19. Assay used: immunoSEQ multiplex PCR; TCRdb lists only in-frame clones, some missing. Seen here are over 350,000 clones, roughly 90% observed once, and the top ten hold roughly 1.4%. Sequencing was done on a sample of peripheral blood. Receptor source: a woman aged 25 to 39 with active or convalescent COVID-19.

V gene TRBV5-1 combines with J gene TRBJ2-7; tentative D call: TRBD2 (5 bases). CDR3 length: 13 amino acids. The V gene's germline CDR1 is SGHRS and CDR2 YFSETQ. V lost 5 bases and J lost 2, with 11 bases in between. CDR3 in amino acids: CASRLDGAYEQYF. The CDR3, as DNA: TGCGCCAGCAGACTCGACGGGGCCTACGAGCAGTACTTC.

A single count supports this clone. J is TRBJ1-3 and V is TRBV4-2; unclear D gene. V shed 0 bases and J shed 4 bases, with 10 bases lying between them. Germline values: CDR1 LGHNA, CDR2 YNFKEQ. CDR3 length: 15 amino acids. CDR3 amino acids: CASSQDWASGNTIYF. CDR3 DNA: TGTGCCAGCAGCCAAGACTGGGCATCCGGAAACACCATATATTTT.

This chain joins TRBV7-9 and TRBJ1-4, with D perhaps TRBD1 (6 bases). The germline CDR1 and CDR2 sequences are SEHNR and FQNEAQ (reference sequence). Trimming took 5 bases from V and 4 from J, leaving 14 bases between them. CDR3 length equals 15 residues. CDR3 sequence (DNA): TGTGCCAGCAGCCGCCTCAGGACAGTTAATGAAAAACTGTTTTTT. It codes for CASSRLRTVNEKLFF.

The rearrangement uses TRBV12-3 or TRBV12-4 and TRBJ1-2, with D possibly TRBD1 on 5 matching bases. V lost 6 bases and J 14 bases, leaving 22 bases between the germline ends. The CDR3 loop spans 13 amino acids. CDR3: CASRDGPGLRVTF. For the CDR3, the DNA is TGTGCCAGCAGAGATGGGCCAGGGCTTAGGGTAACCTTC.

The V and J genes are TRBV6-6 and TRBJ2-6; 7 positions agree with TRBD1. Germline CDR1 and CDR2: MNHNY and SVGAGI (reference sequence). V lost 5 bases and J lost 0; bases outside the gene matches: 25. CDR3 length: 23 residues. The CDR3 region is CASSRLPGQPSTSSSSGANVLTF. The CDR3, as DNA: TGTGCCAGCAGTCGACTACCGGGACAGCCTTCAACTTCCTCTAGCTCTGGGGCCAACGTCCTGACTTTC.

The chain recombines TRBV15 with TRBJ1-3; 7 bases agree with TRBD1. The CDR3 totals 15 residues. V lost 6 bases and J lost 0; bases outside the gene matches: 5. Germline CDR1 is LNHNV and CDR2 is YYDKDF (reference sequence). DNA of the CDR3: TGTGCCACCAGAGAACAGGGGAGCTCTGGAAACACCATATATTTT. Translating it yields CATREQGSSGNTIYF.

The chain links TRBV6-1 to TRBJ1-5, with 10 bases identical to TRBD1. V lost 4 bases, J lost 1 base, and 4 bases stayed unmatched. From germline, CDR1 is MNHNS and CDR2 SASEGT. There are 16 residues in the CDR3. This CDR3 reads CASSAGTGVSNQPQHF. Written as DNA, the CDR3 is TGTGCCAGCAGTGCCGGGACAGGGGTGAGCAATCAGCCCCAGCATTTT.

A few counts support this clone. This chain joins TRBV19 and TRBJ2-1; 9 positions match TRBD2. From germline, CDR1 is LNHDA and CDR2 SQIVND (reference sequence). The CDR3 loop spans 15 amino acids. The J segment lost 10 bases and the V segment lost 5 bases, leaving 12 bases of the junction unmatched. The chain's CDR3 is CASSGGLASFDEQFF. CDR3 DNA sequence: TGTGCCAGTAGTGGCGGACTAGCGAGCTTTGACGAGCAGTTCTTC.

The chain combines TRBV5-4 with TRBJ2-7, with D uncertain. V lost 0 bases to trimming and J lost 4 bases, with 14 bases between them. Germline CDR1 is SGHNT and CDR2 is YYREEE (reference sequence). CDR3 length: 15 amino acids. CDR3 sequence: CASSLDSAGGYEQYF. Written as DNA, the CDR3 is TGTGCCAGCAGCTTGGATTCGGCAGGTGGATACGAGCAGTACTTC.

This sequence joins TRBV7-2 and TRBJ1-6; perhaps TRBD1 as D (6 bases). Trimming took 1 base from V and 0 from J, leaving 13 bases between them. CDR3 length equals 18 residues. Germline V gene lookup returns CDR1 SGHTA and CDR2 FQGNSA. The CDR3 reads CASSLGQVESSYNSPLHF. In DNA, the CDR3 is TGTGCCAGCAGCTTAGGACAGGTCGAGAGCTCCTATAATTCACCCCTCCACTTT.

This rearrangement joins TRBV11-1 to TRBJ2-7; 9 bases line up with TRBD1. The J segment lost 8 bases and the V segment lost 1 base, leaving 12 bases of the junction unmatched. Germline V gene lookup returns CDR1 SGHAT and CDR2 FQDESV (reference sequence). The CDR3 loop spans 16 amino acids. CDR3 bases: TGTGCCAGCAGCTTAGAGGGCGGGACAGGGAACTTCAAGCAGTACTTC. It specifies CASSLEGGTGNFKQYF.

The J gene is TRBJ1-6, the V gene TRBV19, with TRBD1 matching over 9 bases. This CDR3 is 14 amino acids long. The V segment lost 10 bases and the J segment 5 bases; nucleotides outside the gene matches: 6. Germline CDR1 reads LNHDA; CDR2 reads SQIVND (reference sequence). The CDR3 DNA is TGTGCCACATCCGGACAGGGGAATAATTCACCCCTCCACTTT. Protein sequence: CATSGQGNNSPLHF.

In its sample, this clone was seen once. This may arise from a read error, as a much more abundant clone is one base away. The J gene is TRBJ1-6, the V gene TRBV25-1; D is uncertain. This CDR3 has 15 amino acids. V was shortened by 3 bases and J by 0 bases, with 6 bases between the two germline ends. CDR1 MGHDK and CDR2 SYGVNS come from the germline V gene. CDR3 nucleotide sequence: TGTGCCAGCAGTGATGGGAGCTCCTATAATTCACCCCTCCACTTT. As protein: CASSDGSSYNSPLHF.

The table lists this clone with a count of one. The chain couples TRBV7-6 to TRBJ2-1, with TRBD2 matching 7 bases. The CDR3 is 18 residues long. V shed 5 bases and J 3 bases; nucleotides not matched to a gene: 16. Germline CDR1 SGHVS, CDR2 FNYEAQ. CDR3 loop: CASSQRAAGLSIYNEQFF. The DNA for the CDR3 is TGTGCCAGCAGCCAGAGGGCGGCGGGACTATCTATCTACAATGAGCAGTTCTTC. The variable domain in full, completed from reference TRBV7-6 and TRBJ2-1, reads GAGVSQSPRYKVTKRGQDVALRCDPISGHVSLYWYRQALGQGPEFLTYFNYEAQQDKSGLPNDRFSAERPEGSISTLTIQRTEQRDSAMYRCASSQRAAGLSIYNEQFFGPGTRLTVL.

The chain combines TRBV6-5 with TRBJ1-5; D is unresolved. CDR3 size: 15 residues. Germline V gene lookup returns CDR1 MNHEY and CDR2 SVGAGI. V lost 6 bases to trimming and J lost 0 bases, with 12 bases between them. The CDR3 is CASSHSRFSNQPQHF. CDR3 bases: TGTGCCAGCAGCCACTCCAGGTTTAGCAATCAGCCCCAGCATTTT.

The chain is built from TRBV6-5 and TRBJ1-6; D is ambiguous. CDR1 is MNHEY and CDR2 is SVGAGI in the germline V gene. The CDR3 length is 16 residues. Trimming took 0 bases from V and 9 from J, leaving 15 bases between them. The CDR3 loop is CASSYSRVHPGSPLHF. The DNA of the CDR3 is TGTGCCAGCAGTTACTCTCGTGTGCACCCGGGTTCACCCCTCCACTTT.

This clone appeared a single time. The V gene is TRBV29-1, the J gene TRBJ2-1, with TRBD2 matching 11 bases. Trimming cost V 3 bases and J 7 bases; bases outside gene matches: 5. Germline CDR1 reads SQVTM; CDR2 reads ANQGSEA. The CDR3 loop spans 14 amino acids. DNA for the CDR3: TGCAGCGTTGACTTACTAGCGGGAGTGAATGAGCAGTTCTTC. Translating gives CSVDLLAGVNEQFF.

This clone appeared a single time. The rearrangement links TRBV6-6 to TRBJ1-5, with D possibly being TRBD1 (6 bases). This CDR3 is 14 amino acids long. Germline V gives CDR1 MNHNY, CDR2 SVGAGI (reference sequence). Trimming removed 6 bases from V and 7 bases from J, with 16 bases in between. The CDR3, as DNA: TGTGCCAGCAGGAGAGGGGGGGATGGCCAGCCCCAGCATTTT. It encodes CASRRGGDGQPQHF.

The chain uses TRBV4-1 and TRBJ1-2, with a tentative D call TRBD1 (6 bases). The CDR3 covers 15 residues. Germline CDR1 reads MGHRA; CDR2 reads YSYEKL. Trimming removed 0 bases at V and 0 bases at J, with 8 bases between. CDR3 amino acids: CASSQDKGANYGYTF. As DNA, the CDR3 is TGCGCCAGCAGCCAAGACAAGGGGGCTAACTATGGCTACACCTTC.

The chain uses TRBV5-1 and TRBJ2-5; TRBD1 aligns across 7 bases. V lost 4 bases and J lost 5; bases outside the gene matches: 8. The germline gives CDR1 SGHRS, CDR2 YFSETQ. This CDR3 has 14 amino acids. CDR3 region: CASSMGDRAETQYF. As DNA, the CDR3 is TGCGCCAGCAGCATGGGAGACAGGGCTGAGACCCAGTACTTC.

V gene TRBV6-5 combines with J gene TRBJ2-7, with TRBD1 matching 7 bases. Germline trimming cut 4 bases from V and 5 bases from J; bases unmatched to any gene: 5. This CDR3 has 13 residues. CDR1 is MNHEY, CDR2 SVGAGI, per germline. This CDR3 reads CASSFTGVHEQYF. The CDR3 nucleotides read TGTGCCAGCAGTTTTACAGGGGTGCACGAGCAGTACTTC.